Below, one T cell receptor beta chain is given with its context. What it binds is not known. Only in-frame clones appear in the TCRdb table, and some are missing; sequencing was by immunoSEQ multiplex PCR. The data contain just over 2,000,000 clones, roughly 95% of them singletons. V trimming: 4 bases; J trimming: 5 bases; junction bases outside the gene matches: 3. Germline CDR1 is ENHRY and CDR2 is SYGVKD. CDR3 size: 13 residues. Naive CD8 isolation took CD45RO-negative cells positively selected for CCR7 and excluded terminally differentiated effector memory CD45RA+ cells. This sample stems from a study of shared clonotypes between healthy human individuals. Study context: For every donor, three CD4 naive, three CD4 memory, two CD8 naive and one CD8 memory plates were used. General study findings and limits: A generally larger estimated richness was seen in naive subsets than in memory subsets. It was the non-shared clonotypes that had lower generation probabilities than clonotypes shared by all four donors.

V gene TRBV10-3 combines with J gene TRBJ2-7, with 9 bases identical to TRBD1. The sequenced material came from naive CD8+ T cells sorted from blood. The TCR was taken from a young man in good health. The CDR3 loop is CAISVGTGNEQYF. DNA of the CDR3: TGTGCCATCAGTGTTGGGACAGGGAACGAGCAGTACTTC.